The sequence of this TCR beta chain was determined in a study of shared clonotypes between healthy human individuals. Study-level points and caveats: Relative to their counterparts shared across all four donors, non-shared clonotypes exhibited diminished generation probabilities.

As for this clone: What it recognizes is unknown.

Sorted-subset replicate PCRs used approximately 200 ng of genomic DNA. This amount corresponded to approximately 30,000 T cell genomes. The assay was immunoSEQ multiplex PCR, and TCRdb's table has in-frame clones only and misses some. The table shows about 750,000 clones, with around 93% occurring only once. It was CD45RO-negative cells, positively selected for CCR7, that made up naive CD8 cells, with terminally differentiated effector memory CD45RA+ cells excluded. Per the germline V gene, CDR1 is SGHAT and CDR2 is FQNNGV. The V and J ends lost 5 bases and 0 bases respectively, with 15 bases between them. The CDR3 consists of 16 residues.

The chain recombines TRBV11-2 with TRBJ2-3, with D perhaps given as TRBD1 or TRBD2 (5 bases each). This clonotype was obtained from a man under 40 in good health. The specimen sequenced was naive CD8+ T cells sorted from blood. In DNA form, the CDR3 reads TGTGCCAGCAGCATGGCCGGGACCTCTAGCACAGATACGCAGTATTTT. Protein: CASSMAGTSSTDTQYF.